This T cell receptor (beta chain) was sequenced for a study of blood T cell repertoires in COVID-19. Overall study: T cells, B-cell-depleted T cells, or PBMCs supplied cDNA or gDNA.

In the original workflow: Amplifying reference gene primers gave estimates of nucleated cell counts. Only in-frame clones appear in the TCRdb table, and some are missing; sequencing was by immunoSEQ multiplex PCR. V and J calls and clone size are as listed in that table; D and trimming were resolved from the DNA. The data contain roughly 500,000 clones, approximately 90% of them singletons. V gave up 4 bases and J gave up 6 bases, with 16 bases separating them. The CDR3 spans 15 residues. Germline CDR1 SGHDT, CDR2 YYEEEE. The specimen was PBMCs or T cells enriched from blood (not recorded which). The clonotype comes from a woman in her sixties or seventies who had recovered from COVID-19. The chain is built from TRBV5-6 and TRBJ1-4; possibly TRBD1 for D (5 bases). DNA of the CDR3: TGTGCCAGCAGCCCGCACACGGGGGGGGATGAAAAACTGTTTTTT. Its protein product is CASSPHTGGDEKLFF.